This TCR beta chain was recovered during a study of shared clonotypes between healthy human individuals. At the level of the study: Each donor contributed plates that comprised three CD4 naive, three CD4 memory, two CD8 naive and one CD8 memory. Whole-study findings and limits: It was the few donors that limited the genetic and exposure-history diversity represented.

About this clone itself: What it recognizes is unknown.

Terminally differentiated effector memory CD45RA+ cells were excluded from the naive CD8 cells, which were CD45RO-negative and positively selected for CCR7. Germline loops: CDR1 SGHTS, CDR2 YDEGEE. Trimming took off 3 bases at V and 0 bases at J, with 10 bases between the two ends. The CDR3 runs 15 residues. Clones were sequenced by immunoSEQ multiplex PCR, and TCRdb holds only the in-frame ones, with some missing. The sample has roughly 2,000,000 clones; 85% to 95% are singletons. The genes are TRBV5-8 and TRBJ1-5; the D gene is possibly TRBD1 (6 bases). Sequencing was done on a sample of naive CD8+ T cells sorted from blood. The receptor's source is a young man in good health. CDR3 sequence reads: CASSWTVYSNQPQHF. CDR3 in DNA: TGTGCCAGCAGCTGGACAGTTTATAGCAATCAGCCCCAGCATTTT.